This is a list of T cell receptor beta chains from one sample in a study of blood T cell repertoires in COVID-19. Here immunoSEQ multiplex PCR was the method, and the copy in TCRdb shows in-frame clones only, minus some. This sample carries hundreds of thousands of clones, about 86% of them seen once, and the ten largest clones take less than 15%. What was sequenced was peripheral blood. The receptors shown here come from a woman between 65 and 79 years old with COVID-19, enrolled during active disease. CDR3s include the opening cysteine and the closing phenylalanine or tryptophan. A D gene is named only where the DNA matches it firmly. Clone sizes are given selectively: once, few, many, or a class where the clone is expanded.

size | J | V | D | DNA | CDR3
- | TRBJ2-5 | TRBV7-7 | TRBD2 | TGTGCCAGCAGCCTCTCACCCCTAGCGGGGAGTCAAGAGACCCAGTACTTC | CASSLSPLAGSQETQYF
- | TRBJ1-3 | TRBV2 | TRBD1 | TGTGCCAGCAGTGAAACCGCGGCGACAGGGAAACAGAACACCATATATTTT | CASSETAATGKQNTIYF
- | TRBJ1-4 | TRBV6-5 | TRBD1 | TGTGCCAGCAGTTACGGGGGACAGGGAGGGGAAAAACTGTTTTTT | CASSYGGQGGEKLFF
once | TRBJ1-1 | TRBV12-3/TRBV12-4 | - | TGTGCCAGCAGTTTAGCCGGGAACACTGAAGCTTTCTTT | CASSLAGNTEAFF
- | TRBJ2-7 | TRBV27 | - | TGTGCCAGCAGCGTCGCTGGAGGGGACTACGAGCAGTACTTC | CASSVAGGDYEQYF
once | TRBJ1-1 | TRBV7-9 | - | TGTGCCAGCAGCCGGACTTTGAACACTGAAGCTTTCTTT | CASSRTLNTEAFF
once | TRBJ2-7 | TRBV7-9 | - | TGTGCCAGCAGCTTACCAGGTTCCTACGAGCAGTACTTC | CASSLPGSYEQYF
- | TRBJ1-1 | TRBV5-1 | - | TGCGCCAGCAGCTTACCGGGGGAGAAGACTGAAGCTTTCTTT | CASSLPGEKTEAFF
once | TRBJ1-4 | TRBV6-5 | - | TGTGCCAGCAGTACCCGGGGGAGGGATAATGAAAAACTGTTTTTT | CASSTRGRDNEKLFF
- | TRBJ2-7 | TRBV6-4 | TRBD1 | TGTGCCAGCAGTGGCCCGGGACAGGGGTACGGCGAGCAGTACTTC | CASSGPGQGYGEQYF
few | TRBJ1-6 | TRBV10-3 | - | TGTGCCATCAGTGAGTCCGACTGGGGAGAGCGTTCACCCCTCCACTTT | CAISESDWGERSPLHF
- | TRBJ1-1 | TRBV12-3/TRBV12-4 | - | TGTGCCAGCACCTTGTCCAGAACTGAAGCTTTCTTT | CASTLSRTEAFF
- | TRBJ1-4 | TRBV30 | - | TGTGCCTGGAGTGGGGTAGTACAGGGAGAAAAACTGTTTTTT | CAWSGVVQGEKLFF
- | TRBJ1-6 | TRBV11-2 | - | TGTGCCAGCAGCTTTAGACCCCAGGGGCAGAATTCACCCCTCCACTTT | CASSFRPQGQNSPLHF
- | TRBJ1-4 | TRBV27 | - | TGTGCCAGCAGTTCGACACCAACTAATGAAAAACTGTTTTTT | CASSSTPTNEKLFF
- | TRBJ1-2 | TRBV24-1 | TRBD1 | TGTGCCACCAGTGACCACGACAGGGGGTATGGCTACACCTTC | CATSDHDRGYGYTF
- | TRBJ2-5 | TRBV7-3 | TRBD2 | TGTGCCAGCAGCCCGGGGGGGCCGGGAGAGACCCAGTACTTC | CASSPGGPGETQYF
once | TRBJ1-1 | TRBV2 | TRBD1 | TGTGCCAGCAGAGGGACAGGGGGTCACACTGAAGCTTTCTTT | CASRGTGGHTEAFF
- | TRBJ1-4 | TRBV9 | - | TGTGCCAGCAGCGTAGCCTCTAATGAAAAACTGTTTTTT | CASSVASNEKLFF
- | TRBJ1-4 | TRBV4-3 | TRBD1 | TGCGCCAGCAGCCACGGGACAGCAACTAATGAAAAACTGTTTTTT | CASSHGTATNEKLFF
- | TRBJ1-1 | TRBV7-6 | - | TGTGCCAGCAGCCCCCGGACTGCCGCCCTCATGAACACTGAAGCTTTCTTT | CASSPRTAALMNTEAFF
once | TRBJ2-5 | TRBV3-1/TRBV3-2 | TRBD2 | TGTGCCAGCAGCCCTGGCGAGCGGGGTGGGGAGACCCAGTACTTC | CASSPGERGGETQYF
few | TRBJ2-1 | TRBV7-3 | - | TGTGCCAGCAGCGCTTCACCGGGACTTAACAATGAGCAGTTCTTC | CASSASPGLNNEQFF
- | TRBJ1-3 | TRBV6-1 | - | TGTGCCAGCAGTGAAGTTCCGGGGAGAGCTGGAAACACCATATATTTT | CASSEVPGRAGNTIYF
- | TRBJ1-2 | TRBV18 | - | TGTGCCAGCTCACTTGACACAGGCTATGGCTACACCTTC | CASSLDTGYGYTF
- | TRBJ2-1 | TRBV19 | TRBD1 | TGTGCCAGTAGTATAAACAGGGGGCCCTACAATGAGCAGTTCTTC | CASSINRGPYNEQFF